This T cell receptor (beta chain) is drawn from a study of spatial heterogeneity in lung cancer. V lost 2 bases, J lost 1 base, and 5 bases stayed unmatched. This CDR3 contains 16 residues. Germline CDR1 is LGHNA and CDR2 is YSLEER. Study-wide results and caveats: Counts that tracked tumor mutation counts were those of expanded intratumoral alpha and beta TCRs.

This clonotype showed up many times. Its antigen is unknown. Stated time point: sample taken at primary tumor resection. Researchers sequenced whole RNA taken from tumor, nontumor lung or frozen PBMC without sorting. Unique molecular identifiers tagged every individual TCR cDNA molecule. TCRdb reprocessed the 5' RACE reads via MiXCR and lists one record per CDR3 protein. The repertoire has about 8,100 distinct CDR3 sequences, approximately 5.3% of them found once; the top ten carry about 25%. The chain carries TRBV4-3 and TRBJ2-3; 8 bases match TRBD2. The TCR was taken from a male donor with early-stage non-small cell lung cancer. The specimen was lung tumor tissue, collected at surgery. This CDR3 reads CASSQSYSGGTDTQYF. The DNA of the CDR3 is TGCGCCAGCAGCCAATCCTATAGCGGGGGCACAGATACGCAGTATTTT.